The 8 T cell receptor beta chains below all came from one sample that was sequenced in a study of cytotoxic CD8 clonotypes in ibrutinib-treated CLL. Sequencing was performed with immunoSEQ multiplex PCR; in TCRdb, only in-frame clones are kept and a portion is missing. The profile covers fewer than 300,000 clones, with 70% to 80% appearing a single time and roughly 6% taken by the ten largest. The material sequenced was PBMCs, taken at disease progression, from a patient treated with ibrutinib. The source is a human donor with chronic lymphocytic leukemia.

The chain combines TRBV5-1 with TRBJ1-1, with D possibly matching TRBD1 (5 bases). The CDR3 runs to 15 residues. Germline V gene sequence: CDR1 SGHRS, CDR2 YFSETQ. Deletions cut 5 bases from V and 1 base from J, with 15 bases between. The CDR3 sequence: CASRQKDSPNTEAFF. In DNA form, the CDR3 reads TGCGCCAGCAGACAGAAAGACAGCCCGAACACTGAAGCTTTCTTT.

The rearrangement uses TRBV7-3 and TRBJ2-5; a possible D gene is TRBD2 (6 bases). The V end was cut by 0 bases, the J end by 3 bases, with 14 bases between. Germline values: CDR1 SGHTA, CDR2 FQGTGA. This CDR3 contains 16 residues. This CDR3 reads CASSLTGSLAEETQYF. The CDR3 region has the DNA TGTGCCAGCAGCTTAACGGGTTCACTAGCCGAAGAGACCCAGTACTTC.

This clone turned up a few times. The rearrangement links TRBV4-2 to TRBJ2-7, with TRBD1 identical over 11 bases. Germline values: CDR1 LGHNA, CDR2 YNFKEQ. CDR3 length equals 14 residues. V shed 4 bases and J 3 bases; nucleotides not matched to a gene: 2. The CDR3 DNA reads as TGTGCCAGCAGCCCGGGGACAGGGGGCTACGAGCAGTACTTC. Protein sequence: CASSPGTGGYEQYF.

This chain links TRBV11-2 with TRBJ2-5, with a tentative D call TRBD2 (6 bases). Trimming took off 5 bases at V and 1 base at J, with 17 bases between the two ends. The CDR3 is made up of 16 amino acids. Germline V gene sequence: CDR1 SGHAT, CDR2 FQNNGV. CDR3 bases: TGTGCCAGCAGCCTATGGACCAAGCGGGTCCAAGAGACCCAGTACTTC. The encoded protein is CASSLWTKRVQETQYF.

The chain links TRBV2 to TRBJ2-1, with 10 bases matching TRBD2. Germline V gives CDR1 SNHLY, CDR2 FYNNEI. Trimming at V came to 4 bases and at J to 3 bases, leaving 9 bases not matched to a gene. The CDR3 sequence is 17 residues long. The CDR3 reads CASSGLAGASNYNEQFF. CDR3 nucleotides: TGTGCCAGCAGTGGGCTAGCGGGAGCGTCTAACTACAATGAGCAGTTCTTC. The variable domain in full, with the rest retrieved from reference TRBV2 and TRBJ2-1, is EPEVTQTPSHQVTQMGQEVILRCVPISNHLYFYWYRQILGQKVEFLVSFYNNEISEKSEIFDDQFSVERPDGSNFTLKIRSTKLEDSAMYFCASSGLAGASNYNEQFFGPGTRLTVL.

This clone showed up just once. V is TRBV4-1 and J is TRBJ2-1, with 10 bases aligning to TRBD2. Germline assignment: CDR1 MGHRA and CDR2 YSYEKL. V shed 2 bases, J shed 6 bases, and the junction held 7 bases outside the gene matches. This CDR3 has 16 amino acids. The CDR3 loop is CASSQLAGVTRNEQFF. The CDR3 bases are TGCGCCAGCAGCCAACTAGCGGGAGTAACGCGCAATGAGCAGTTCTTC.

This chain joins TRBV5-1 and TRBJ2-3; D is unresolved. CDR3 length: 13 amino acids. V was trimmed by 3 bases and J by 6 bases, leaving 11 bases between them. In germline, CDR1 is SGHRS, CDR2 YFSETQ. The CDR3 region is CASSSDQADTQYF. The CDR3 region has the DNA TGCGCCAGCAGCTCGGACCAGGCCGATACGCAGTATTTT. Complete variable domain (other parts from reference TRBV5-1 and TRBJ2-3): KAGVTQTPRYLIKTRGQQVTLSCSPISGHRSVSWYQQTPGQGLQFLFEYFSETQRNKGNFPGRFSGRQFSNSRSEMNVSTLELGDSALYLCASSSDQADTQYFGPGTRLTVL.

This chain uses TRBV11-2 with TRBJ2-4; TRBD1 is a possible D gene (6 bases). Germline CDR1 reads SGHAT; CDR2 reads FQNNGV. The CDR3 contains 15 residues. V lost 5 bases and J lost 1, with 12 bases in between. The CDR3: CASSRTDRAKNIQYF. The CDR3 DNA sequence: TGTGCCAGCAGCCGCACCGACAGGGCCAAAAACATTCAGTACTTC.